This T cell receptor beta chain came from a study of neoadjuvant anti-PD-1 for oral cavity cancer. Study information: Non-progressing patients received a fourth nivolumab dose near day 43, then surgery on days 50-56.

Time point meaning: after neoadjuvant nivolumab, at surgical resection. No culture or expansion preceded analysis of these blood cells. Six replicates per PBMC sample, mostly from roughly 450 ng of genomic DNA. TCRdb's copy holds only in-frame clones and misses some; the assay was immunoSEQ multiplex PCR. The data hold approximately 13,000 clones, with 60% to 80% observed a single time. The sequence was obtained from a person aged 40 to 85 with oral cavity squamous cell carcinoma. The sequences come from PBMCs, collected after nivolumab (anti-PD-1) treatment.

The CDR3 sequence: CASRRGHTYEQYF. The CDR3 DNA follows: TGTGCCAGCAGACGCGGACATACCTACGAGCAGTACTTC. V usage is TRBV6-5 and J usage is TRBJ2-7, with D possibly being TRBD1 (5 bases). There are 13 residues in the CDR3. V shed 6 bases and J shed 2 bases, with 11 bases lying between them. Germline CDR1 is MNHEY and CDR2 is SVGAGI.